The rows below give T cell receptor beta chains drawn from one sample of a study of tumor-infiltrating lymphocytes in primary liver carcinoma. TCRdb recomputed calls from the multiplex PCR reads with MiXCR, one row per CDR3 protein. Of roughly 120,000 distinct CDR3 sequences in the sample, around two thirds were seen once. The sequenced sample consisted of liver tumor tissue from sampling region 1. All receptors come from a woman aged 55-70 years with primary liver carcinoma and hepatitis B virus infection. CDR3s include the opening cysteine and the closing phenylalanine or tryptophan. A D gene is named only where the DNA matches it firmly. Size values are once, few and many counts, or a class for expanded clones, and some rows have none.

>TRBD2|TRBV7-3|.|TRBJ2-3
TGTGCCAGCAGCTCGACTAGCGGGAGGGGTACGCAGTATTTT
CASSSTSGRGTQYF
>.|TRBV11-2|.|TRBJ1-1
TGTGCCAGCGGCTCTATACAGGTTGAAGCTTTCTTT
CASGSIQVEAFF
>.|TRBV29-1|medium-sized|TRBJ2-5
TGCAGCATCTTCAGATCGGGCTTGGAGACCCAGTACTTC
CSIFRSGLETQYF
>.|TRBV7-9|.|TRBJ1-1
TGTGCCAGCAGCTTATCCCGGACCAACACTGAAGGTTTCTTT
CASSLSRTNTEGFF
>.|TRBV11-2|.|TRBJ2-2
TGTACCAGCAAGATCGGAGCGAACACCGGGGAGCCGTTTTTT
CTSKIGANTGEPFF
>.|TRBV30|few|TRBJ2-2
TGTGCCTGGAGTGTACGTCGGGGGGCGGGCGGGGAGCTGTTTTTT
CAWSVRRGAGGELFF
>.|TRBV5-6|.|TRBJ1-4
TGTGCCAGCAGCCCCCGACACCAGAGGGTTGAAAAACTGTTTTTT
CASSPRHQRVEKLFF
>.|TRBV7-8|.|TRBJ2-3
TGTGTCAGCAGCCTAGGTCGGATGGATACGCAGTATTTT
CVSSLGRMDTQYF
>TRBD2|TRBV11-2|.|TRBJ2-1
TGTGCCAGCAGCTCAGATCGTACTAGCGGATTTTCCAATGAGCAGTTCTTC
CASSSDRTSGFSNEQFF
>.|TRBV12-3/TRBV12-4|medium-sized|TRBJ1-5
TGTGCCAGCAGCGTCGGAGGGCAGCAGCCCCAGCATTTT
CASSVGGQQPQHF
>.|TRBV5-5|many|TRBJ1-1
TGTGCCAGCAGCTTGGAAGGGGAACGGACTGAAGCTTTCTTT
CASSLEGERTEAFF
>.|TRBV5-4|.|TRBJ2-3
TGTGCCAGCAGCTTATGTGGATTAGCAGTTATGCAGTATTTT
CASSLCGLAVMQYF
>.|TRBV29-1|many|TRBJ2-3
TGCAGCGTTGAAGCGGCAGAGCGCACAGATACGCAGTATTTT
CSVEAAERTDTQYF
>TRBD1|TRBV7-8|.|TRBJ1-2
TGTGCCAGCAGCTTAGCGGGACAGGGGGTTAACTATGGCTACACCTTC
CASSLAGQGVNYGYTF
>.|TRBV12-3/TRBV12-4|.|TRBJ2-7
TGTTCCAGCAGTCGAACAGAGTCCTACGAGCAGTACTTC
CSSSRTESYEQYF
>TRBD2|TRBV11-2|once|TRBJ2-5
TGTGCCAGCAGCTTAGCACGAGCGGGGGCCCAAGAGACCCAGTACTTC
CASSLARAGAQETQYF
>.|TRBV7-8|.|TRBJ1-5
TGTGCCAGCAGCGCGCAGGGGACCAATCAGCCCCAGCATTTT
CASSAQGTNQPQHF
>TRBD1|TRBV7-9|few|TRBJ2-1
TGTGCCAGCAGCTTTAGGACAGGGCCCGGTGAGCAGTTCTTC
CASSFRTGPGEQFF
>TRBD1|TRBV29-1|.|TRBJ2-7
TGCAGCGTGTCCAGGACAGGGCTTGGCTACGAGCAGTACTTT
CSVSRTGLGYEQYF
>TRBD1|TRBV28|few|TRBJ1-1
TGTGCCAGCAGTTTCCGGGACAGGTTCTCTGAAGCTTTCTTT
CASSFRDRFSEAFF
>TRBD2|TRBV28|.|TRBJ2-7
TGTACCAGCAGTCCCTGGGGAGGGTCTGGCGGGCAGTACTTC
CTSSPWGGSGGQYF
>.|TRBV28|few|TRBJ2-1
TGTGCCAGCAGTCCCATACTAGGAGGGGTCGATGAGCAGTTCTTC
CASSPILGGVDEQFF
>.|TRBV5-4|once|TRBJ2-1
TGTGCCAGCAGCTCGGACACTGTCTACAGTGAGCAGTTCTTC
CASSSDTVYSEQFF
>TRBD2|TRBV11-2|.|TRBJ2-5
TGTGCCAGCAGCAAAACTCCAACTAGCGGGAGAAGGCAAGAGACCCAGTACTTC
CASSKTPTSGRRQETQYF
>.|TRBV10-3|many|TRBJ2-5
TGTGCCATCAGTGTTCGGTTACAAGAGACCCAGTACTTC
CAISVRLQETQYF
>.|TRBV6-5|.|TRBJ2-1
TGTGCCAGAAGTGTCCAGGGGGGGGCCTACAATGAGAAGTTCTTC
CARSVQGGAYNEKFF
>.|TRBV12-3/TRBV12-4|.|TRBJ1-3
TGTGCCATCATACAGGATACCTATGGAAACACCATATATTTT
CAIIQDTYGNTIYF
>.|TRBV4-1|.|TRBJ1-5
TGCGCCAGCAGCCAAGCCTCCTCAGGGGTAGTAAGCAATCAGCCCCAGCATTTT
CASSQASSGVVSNQPQHF
>TRBD2|TRBV19|.|TRBJ2-5
TGTGCCAGTAGTATAACTAGCGGGAGAATAAGGGAGACCCAGTACTTC
CASSITSGRIRETQYF
>.|TRBV11-2|once|TRBJ1-2
TGTGCCAGCAGCTTTTCGCTGGCTAACTATGGCGACACCTTC
CASSFSLANYGDTF
>TRBD1|TRBV29-1|.|TRBJ1-2
TGCAGCGTTGATCGGGGGACAGTAGAGGCCGGTGGCTACACCTTC
CSVDRGTVEAGGYTF
>.|TRBV11-3|medium-sized|TRBJ2-7
TGTGCCAGCAGCTTAGTCGGGACACCATCCTACGAGCAGTACTTC
CASSLVGTPSYEQYF
>.|TRBV29-1|.|TRBJ2-2
TGCGGCGTCCTATACACCGGGGTGCTGTTTTTT
CGVLYTGVLFF
>.|TRBV5-1|.|TRBJ1-3
TGCGCCAGCAGCTTGACCCTATCCACCACGGGAAACACCATATATTTT
CASSLTLSTTGNTIYF
>.|TRBV7-9|.|TRBJ1-1
TGTGCCAGCAGCCCCCAGGGCCTTGAAGCTTTCTTT
CASSPQGLEAFF
>.|TRBV30|few|TRBJ1-1
TGTGCCTGGAGTCAACTGAACACTGAAGCTTTCTTT
CAWSQLNTEAFF
>.|TRBV4-1|.|TRBJ1-3
TGCGCCAGCAGCCTACAGGGTTCTGGAAACACCGTATATTTT
CASSLQGSGNTVYF
>TRBD2|TRBV6-6|many|TRBJ2-1
TGTGCCAGCGGTATAATAGCGGGAGGTCCCGACAATGAGCAGTTCTTC
CASGIIAGGPDNEQFF
>TRBD1|TRBV11-2|.|TRBJ2-2
TGTGCCAGCAGCCCTGGGGGACAGGGGACCCCAAACACCCGGGAGCTGTTTTTT
CASSPGGQGTPNTRELFF
>.|TRBV5-1|.|TRBJ1-5
TGCGCCAGCAGCCCGGACAGCGGGAATCAGCCCCAGCATTTT
CASSPDSGNQPQHF
>TRBD2|TRBV10-2|many|TRBJ2-1
TGCGCCAGCAGTGGCCTAGCGGAATACAATGAGCAGTTCTTC
CASSGLAEYNEQFF
>.|TRBV29-1|once|TRBJ1-1
TGCAGCGCCCAGTATGGTCAGTACTCTGAAGCTTTCTTT
CSAQYGQYSEAFF
>.|TRBV28|.|TRBJ2-4
TGTACCAGCAGTACGCCGGGACATGGTACAAACATTCAGTACTTC
CTSSTPGHGTNIQYF
>TRBD2|TRBV19|.|TRBJ2-3
TGTGCCACCACGACTAGCGGAAGCACAGATACGCAGTACTTT
CATTTSGSTDTQYF
>TRBD2|TRBV11-2|few|TRBJ2-3
TGTGCCAGTAGCTTCCGGACTAGCGGGTCCCTCTACACAGATACGCAGTATTTT
CASSFRTSGSLYTDTQYF
>.|TRBV11-2|.|TRBJ2-2
TGTGCCAGCAGTCCGTTTGCTCTGGGGGAGCAGTTTTTT
CASSPFALGEQFF
>.|TRBV7-6|.|TRBJ1-1
TGTGCCAGCAGCCAACAGCCGAACACTGAAGCTTTCTTT
CASSQQPNTEAFF